One sample yielded the 32 T cell receptor beta chains listed below, sequenced in a study of blood T cell repertoires in COVID-19. Clones were read by immunoSEQ multiplex PCR, and TCRdb kept only the in-frame ones, dropping some. The table lists over 60,000 clones, about nine tenths of them singletons. Source material: peripheral blood. These receptors were obtained from a man aged 50 to 59 with COVID-19, enrolled during active disease.

The chain has TRBV7-2 and TRBJ2-5, with 11 bases identical to TRBD2. V was clipped by 1 base and J by 4 bases; unmatched bases: 14. Germline-derived CDR1 and CDR2 are SGHTA and FQGNSA. This CDR3 comprises 19 residues. This CDR3 reads CASSLVPSILAGAAETQYF. CDR3 bases: TGTGCCAGCAGCTTAGTCCCCTCCATACTAGCGGGAGCTGCAGAGACCCAGTACTTC. The entire variable domain, with the rest obtained from reference TRBV7-2 and TRBJ2-5, is as follows: GAGVSQSPSNKVTEKGKDVELRCDPISGHTALYWYRQSLGQGLEFLIYFQGNSAPDKSGLPSDRFSAERTGGSVSTLTIQRTQQEDSAVYLCASSLVPSILAGAAETQYFGPGTRLLVL.

The gene calls are TRBV14 and TRBJ1-1, with D tentatively TRBD1 (6 bases). Per germline, CDR1 SGHDN and CDR2 FVKESK. This CDR3 contains 17 residues. V was pared by 1 base and J by 6 bases, with 21 bases between. The CDR3 protein is CASSQGGRGTRGSEAFF. DNA of the CDR3: TGTGCCAGCAGCCAAGGGGGGCGCGGAACCCGAGGCTCTGAAGCTTTCTTT.

The chain combines TRBV5-4 with TRBJ2-1, with TRBD2 matching over 13 bases. J was trimmed by 7 bases and V by 3 bases; bases with no gene match: 13. Looked up from germline, CDR1 is SGHNT and CDR2 is YYREEE (reference sequence). The length of the CDR3 is 18 residues. Written as DNA, the CDR3 is TGTGCCAGCAGCTCTGGACTAGCGGGAGCCCTCAACATAAATGAGCAGTTCTTC. Translated: CASSSGLAGALNINEQFF.

The table lists this clone with a few counts. This chain joins TRBV2 and TRBJ1-2; the match to TRBD1 covers 8 bases. This CDR3 is built from 15 residues. Germline V gene lookup returns CDR1 SNHLY and CDR2 FYNNEI. V shed 4 bases, J shed 4 bases, and the junction held 8 bases outside the gene matches. CDR3 in amino acids: CASSAGTGPGYGYTF. The CDR3 DNA is TGTGCCAGCAGTGCCGGGACAGGTCCCGGCTATGGCTACACCTTC.

V usage is TRBV5-6 and J usage is TRBJ2-1, with TRBD1 matching 10 bases. The CDR3 runs to 15 residues. Unmatched junction bases numbered 7, after V lost 3 bases and J lost 7 bases. Germline assignment: CDR1 SGHDT and CDR2 YYEEEE. DNA for the CDR3: TGTGCCAGCAGCTCCGGGACAGGGGTAATGAATGAGCAGTTCTTC. This gives the protein CASSSGTGVMNEQFF.

The V and J genes are TRBV7-9 and TRBJ1-1, with TRBD1 as a possible D gene (5 bases). This CDR3 has 13 amino acids. V was clipped by 7 bases and J by 0 bases, with 9 bases between them. The germline CDR1 and CDR2 sequences are SEHNR and FQNEAQ (reference sequence). In DNA, the CDR3 is TGTGCCAGCACCAGGGCCTTGAACACTGAAGCTTTCTTT. This translates into CASTRALNTEAFF.

This clone was detected only a few times. The rearrangement joins TRBV7-9 to TRBJ2-5, with a weak D call TRBD1 (5 bases). Trimming cost V 8 bases and J 5 bases, with 24 bases left between them. The CDR3 has 16 amino acids. Per the germline V gene, CDR1 is SEHNR and CDR2 is FQNEAQ (reference sequence). The CDR3 loop reads CASGSPFQGQAETQYF. The CDR3 DNA reads as TGTGCCAGCGGCTCTCCTTTCCAGGGCCAGGCGGAGACCCAGTACTTC. Full variable domain (outside the CDR3, taken from reference TRBV7-9 and TRBJ2-5): DTGVSQNPRHKITKRGQNVTFRCDPISEHNRLYWYRQTLGQGPEFLTYFQNEAQLEKSRLLSDRFSAERPKGSFSTLEIQRTEQGDSAMYLCASGSPFQGQAETQYFGPGTRLLVL.

This chain connects TRBV3-1 (or the pseudogene TRBV3-2) to TRBJ1-3; D perhaps matches TRBD1 (5 bases). V was trimmed by 0 bases and J by 2 bases, leaving 8 bases between them. The V gene's germline CDR1 is LGHDT and CDR2 YNNKEL (reference sequence). The CDR3 contains 15 residues. CDR3 protein: CASSQDRVAGNTIYF. DNA for the CDR3: TGTGCCAGCAGCCAAGACAGGGTTGCTGGAAACACCATATATTTT.

The chain has TRBV5-8 and TRBJ1-1; D gene ambiguous. CDR1 is SGHTS, CDR2 YDEGEE, per germline. The CDR3 runs 14 residues. Trimming removed 0 bases from V and 1 base from J, with 7 bases in between. The CDR3 DNA sequence: TGTGCCAGCAGCTTGGCCCCGGGGAACACTGAAGCTTTCTTT. It is translated as CASSLAPGNTEAFF. The full variable domain, rest sourced from reference TRBV5-8 and TRBJ1-1, is EAGVTQSPTHLIKTRGQQATLRCSPISGHTSVYWYQQALGLGLQFLLWYDEGEERNRGNFPPRFSGRQFPNYSSELNVNALELEDSALYLCASSLAPGNTEAFFGQGTRLTVV.

This sequence joins TRBV19 and TRBJ1-4, with D maybe TRBD1 (5 bases). Germline V gene data show CDR1 as LNHDA and CDR2 as SQIVND (reference sequence). V was cut by 1 base and J by 7 bases, with 10 bases left in between. The CDR3 is made up of 14 amino acids. The DNA for the CDR3 is TGTGCCAGTAGTATAGGGCAGGGAGGTGAAAAACTGTTTTTT. Amino acids: CASSIGQGGEKLFF.

CDR3 amino acids: CASSVRDSLNTGELFF. The CDR3 DNA reads TGCGCCAGCAGCGTCCGGGACTCCCTGAACACCGGGGAGCTGTTTTTT. The V call is TRBV4-1, the J call TRBJ2-2; D perhaps matches TRBD2 (6 bases). Per germline, CDR1 MGHRA and CDR2 YSYEKL. There are 16 residues in the CDR3. V was pared by 5 bases and J by 1 base, with 14 bases between.

The chain has TRBV5-6 and TRBJ1-3; D is perhaps TRBD1 (5 bases). The germline gives CDR1 SGHDT, CDR2 YYEEEE. The ends were cut back, 0 bases at V and 0 bases at J, with 10 bases in the middle. CDR3 length: 16 amino acids. The CDR3 reads CASSLGLGGSGNTIYF. The CDR3 DNA reads TGTGCCAGCAGCTTGGGTCTGGGGGGCTCTGGAAACACCATATATTTT.

V usage is TRBV7-2 and J usage is TRBJ2-2; D perhaps matches TRBD2 (6 bases). The V gene's germline CDR1 is SGHTA and CDR2 FQGNSA. The CDR3 is made up of 14 amino acids. Trimming pared 5 bases from V and 0 bases from J, leaving 7 bases between. The CDR3 nucleotides read TGTGCCAGCAGCGAGCGGGCGAACACCGGGGAGCTGTTTTTT. As protein: CASSERANTGELFF.

This chain uses TRBV30 with TRBJ1-2, with 11 bases lining up with TRBD1. Germline lookup yields CDR1 GTSNPN and CDR2 SVGIG (reference sequence). After removal of 4 bases from V and 6 bases from J, the junction contained 4 bases not matched to a gene. This CDR3 is built from 13 residues. Here the CDR3 DNA reads TGTGCCTGGATAGGACAGGGGGCTGATGGCTACACCTTC. Its translation: CAWIGQGADGYTF.

This rearrangement joins TRBV3-1 (or the pseudogene TRBV3-2) to TRBJ2-3; D uncertain. This CDR3 spans 13 amino acids. Trimming removed 1 base from V and 1 base from J, with 3 bases in between. The germline V gene has CDR1 LGHDT and CDR2 YNNKEL (reference sequence). CDR3 nucleotide sequence: TGTGCCAGCAGCCAAGGAGGCACAGATACGCAGTATTTT. Amino acids: CASSQGGTDTQYF.

The chain couples TRBV13 to TRBJ2-5, with TRBD2 identical over 11 bases. CDR1 is PRHDT, CDR2 FYEKMQ, per germline (reference sequence). V was clipped by 2 bases and J by 4 bases; unmatched bases: 6. The CDR3 is made up of 16 amino acids. The CDR3: CASSLPQLAGVETQYF. Written as DNA, the CDR3 is TGTGCCAGCAGCTTACCCCAACTAGCGGGAGTAGAGACCCAGTACTTC. Drawing the rest from reference TRBV13 and TRBJ2-5, the complete variable domain is AAGVIQSPRHLIKEKRETATLKCYPIPRHDTVYWYQQGPGQDPQFLISFYEKMQSDKGSIPDRFSAQQFSDYHSELNMSSLELGDSALYFCASSLPQLAGVETQYFGPGTRLLVL.

This clone appeared once. The J gene is TRBJ1-2, the V gene TRBV9, with 7 positions matching TRBD1. Germline V lookup: CDR1 SGDLS, CDR2 YYNGEE. J gave up 4 bases and V 0 bases, and 6 bases lay outside the gene matches. CDR3 length: 15 amino acids. The CDR3 coding sequence is TGTGCCAGCAGCGTAGTAAGGGGGCTCGGCTATGGCTACACCTTC. Translated: CASSVVRGLGYGYTF.

This chain joins TRBV27 and TRBJ2-3, with TRBD1 matching 8 bases. Germline CDR1 is MNHEY and CDR2 is SMNVEV (reference sequence). The V segment lost 0 bases and the J segment 1 base; nucleotides outside the gene matches: 0. This CDR3 has 15 residues. CDR3 protein: CASSLSTGGTDTQYF. The CDR3, as DNA: TGTGCCAGCAGTTTATCGACAGGGGGCACAGATACGCAGTATTTT.

The chain recombines TRBV7-9 with TRBJ2-3; D perhaps matches TRBD2 (6 bases). The CDR3 is made up of 14 amino acids. V gave up 5 bases and J gave up 4 bases, with 13 bases separating them. The germline V gene has CDR1 SEHNR and CDR2 FQNEAQ (reference sequence). CDR3: CASSPTGGPDTQYF. The CDR3 nucleotides read TGTGCCAGCAGCCCAACCGGGGGACCAGATACGCAGTATTTT.

The chain links TRBV10-1 to TRBJ1-2; D is unresolved. CDR1 and CDR2 (germline): WNHNN, SYGVQD (reference sequence). The CDR3 loop spans 15 amino acids. V was pared by 7 bases and J by 3 bases, with 18 bases between. CDR3 nucleotide sequence: TGCGCCAGCAATACCACGGGAGGAGGCTACTATGGCTACACCTTC. Its protein is CASNTTGGGYYGYTF.

CDR3 bases: TGTGCCAGTAGTATGGCGGGAGGCACGAACACCGGGGAGCTGTTTTTT. Translation gives CASSMAGGTNTGELFF. The gene calls are TRBV19 and TRBJ2-2, with 8 positions matching TRBD2. This CDR3 is built from 16 residues. Germline CDR1 is LNHDA and CDR2 is SQIVND (reference sequence). V shed 3 bases and J 0 bases; nucleotides not matched to a gene: 3.

The CDR3 DNA reads as TGCGCCAGCAGCCAAGTGGGAGGGTTGAATGAGCAGTTCTTC. It codes for CASSQVGGLNEQFF. This sequence joins TRBV4-1 and TRBJ2-1; 7 bases match TRBD2. The CDR3 sequence is 14 residues long. V lost 1 base and J lost 7; bases outside the gene matches: 4. Germline V CDR1 and CDR2: MGHRA, YSYEKL.

V usage is TRBV2 and J usage is TRBJ2-1; 7 nucleotides align to TRBD1. V was pared by 3 bases and J by 9 bases, with 11 bases of the junction left unmatched. Germline CDR1 and CDR2: SNHLY and FYNNEI. The CDR3 consists of 15 residues. This CDR3 reads CASSDRDSVPIEQFF. The CDR3 DNA reads TGTGCCAGCAGTGACCGGGACAGCGTGCCTATTGAGCAGTTCTTC. Based on the CDR3 plus reference TRBV2 and TRBJ2-1, the full variable domain is EPEVTQTPSHQVTQMGQEVILRCVPISNHLYFYWYRQILGQKVEFLVSFYNNEISEKSEIFDDQFSVERPDGSNFTLKIRSTKLEDSAMYFCASSDRDSVPIEQFFGPGTRLTVL.

This clone was recorded once. This chain connects TRBV5-4 to TRBJ2-5; D is ambiguous. The V gene's germline CDR1 is SGHNT and CDR2 YYREEE (reference sequence). The CDR3 runs 13 residues. The germline V and J ends were trimmed by 5 bases and 2 bases, with 10 bases remaining between them. The CDR3 region has the DNA TGTGCCAGCAGTCCCGCGGTACAAGAGACCCAGTACTTC. Its translation: CASSPAVQETQYF.

The chain employs TRBV4-3 and TRBJ1-3; 9 nucleotides match TRBD1. In germline, CDR1 is LGHNA, CDR2 YSLEER. The CDR3 consists of 15 residues. V dropped 4 bases and J dropped 4; count of bases not matched to a gene: 5. CDR3 coding DNA: TGCGCCAGCAGCCGAGTCACAGGGGGCGGAAACACCATATATTTT. Residues: CASSRVTGGGNTIYF.

The sample holds one count of this clone. The genes are TRBV2 and TRBJ2-5, with 9 bases identical to TRBD2. Germline lookup yields CDR1 SNHLY and CDR2 FYNNEI. Trimming removed 7 bases from V and 3 bases from J; junction bases left unmatched: 6. There are 14 residues in the CDR3. The CDR3 DNA follows: TGTGCCAGCATTTCTAGCGGGGCAGAAGAGACCCAGTACTTC. This codes for CASISSGAEETQYF.

The rearrangement uses TRBV7-8 and TRBJ2-2; D call uncertain. This CDR3 has 16 amino acids. Trimming removed 2 bases at V and 0 bases at J, with 10 bases between. Per germline, CDR1 SGHVS and CDR2 FQNEAQ. The CDR3 DNA follows: TGTGCCAGCAGCTTAACGGCAGGAACGAACACCGGGGAGCTGTTTTTT. The encoded protein is CASSLTAGTNTGELFF.

This clone was recorded only once. CDR3 in DNA: TGTGCCAGCAGCCAATCGCTCGGAGCGGGAGGGAGTGATGAGCAGTTCTTC. Amino acid sequence: CASSQSLGAGGSDEQFF. V gene TRBV16 combines with J gene TRBJ2-1; 10 positions match TRBD2. V shed 0 bases, J shed 8 bases, and the junction held 10 bases outside the gene matches. CDR3 length equals 17 residues. Germline V gene lookup returns CDR1 KGHSY and CDR2 FQNENV.

The V gene is TRBV2, the J gene TRBJ1-1, with a possible D match to TRBD1 (6 bases). Trimming took off 6 bases at V and 11 bases at J, with 13 bases between the two ends. The CDR3 extends over 11 amino acids. Germline assignment: CDR1 SNHLY and CDR2 FYNNEI. CDR3 sequence: CASRKQGLAFF. In nucleotides, the CDR3 is TGTGCCAGCAGGAAACAGGGTCTGGCTTTCTTT.

The CDR3 is CASSQSQGAEEKLFF. CDR3 in DNA: TGTGCCAGCAGCCAGTCGCAGGGGGCGGAAGAAAAACTGTTTTTT. This rearrangement joins TRBV5-4 to TRBJ1-4; 8 positions agree with TRBD1. Germline V gene lookup returns CDR1 SGHNT and CDR2 YYREEE (reference sequence). The ends lost 4 bases at V and 8 bases at J; junction bases unmatched: 10. The CDR3 contains 15 residues.

V is TRBV6-4 and J is TRBJ1-2; no clear D gene. Germline CDR1 reads MRHNA; CDR2 reads SNTAGT. The ends were cut back, 2 bases at V and 6 bases at J, with 13 bases in the middle. The CDR3 loop spans 14 amino acids. As DNA, the CDR3 is TGTGCCAGCAGTGACCGCGGGGAGATCGATGGCTACACCTTC. This gives the protein CASSDRGEIDGYTF.

The V and J genes are TRBV7-9 and TRBJ2-5, with D perhaps matching TRBD1 (5 bases). CDR3 length equals 13 residues. V was pared by 2 bases and J by 3 bases, with 7 bases between. The germline CDR1 and CDR2 sequences are SEHNR and FQNEAQ (reference sequence). The CDR3 nucleotides read TGTGCCAGCAGCTTATTACAGGAAGAGACCCAGTACTTC. This sequence encodes CASSLLQEETQYF.